This TCR beta chain originates from a study of cytomegalovirus exposure and HLA in healthy donors. Primers included in the PCR were 60 Vbeta and 13 Jbeta primers. This table comes from immunoSEQ multiplex PCR, and its TCRdb copy is limited to in-frame clones, with some not included. The record lists 130,000 to 150,000 clones, of which the ten most abundant hold around 1.5%. Germline V gene sequence: CDR1 SGHRS, CDR2 YFSETQ. The CDR3 sequence is 14 residues long. With 3 bases removed from V and 8 bases from J, the gap between germline ends came to 17 bases. V usage is TRBV5-1 and J usage is TRBJ1-2; D uncertain. This TCR was sampled from a woman between 45 and 65 years old in good health and CMV-seronegative. Sequencing was performed on PBMCs. The CDR3 nucleotides read TGCGCCAGCAGCTCACCCGGGCTGAGCGGGGGCTACACCTTC. Amino acids: CASSSPGLSGGYTF.